These 9 T cell receptor beta chains share one sample of origin, sequenced in a study of cytomegalovirus exposure and HLA in healthy donors. With 60 Vbeta and 13 Jbeta primers, the PCR was carried out. Method: immunoSEQ multiplex PCR; TCRdb's copy keeps in-frame clones and lacks some. Found here are around 170,000 clones, about 80% of them singletons; the top ten hold about 2.4%. Sequenced input: PBMCs. These receptors all come from a woman aged 45-65 years in good health and CMV-seropositive.

This chain links TRBV11-2 with TRBJ1-2, with D possibly being TRBD1 (6 bases). Trimming stripped 5 bases from V and 5 bases from J, with 18 bases between. The germline V gene encodes CDR1 SGHAT and CDR2 FQNNGV. The CDR3 length is 15 residues. The CDR3 DNA reads TGTGCCAGCAGCGCCCCGGGACAAGGGGTTTATGGCTACACCTTC. It codes for CASSAPGQGVYGYTF.

This sequence joins TRBV19 and TRBJ2-3; TRBD2 aligns across 7 bases. The germline V gene encodes CDR1 LNHDA and CDR2 SQIVND (reference sequence). This CDR3 spans 13 amino acids. Trimming took 6 bases from V and 6 from J; bases not matched to a gene: 6. CDR3 loop: CASRARAGDTQYF. The CDR3 bases are TGTGCCAGTAGGGCTAGAGCGGGGGATACGCAGTATTTT.

The CDR3 sequence is CASSPTGLADTQYF. The CDR3 DNA sequence: TGTGCCAGCAGCCCGACAGGGCTGGCAGATACGCAGTATTTT. The chain uses TRBV28 and TRBJ2-3; 7 nucleotides match TRBD1. With V trimmed by 6 bases and J by 4 bases, 7 bases remained unmatched. Germline CDR1 reads MDHEN; CDR2 reads SYDVKM. The CDR3 consists of 14 residues.

The genes are TRBV6-1 and TRBJ1-1, with unresolved D. CDR3 length: 15 residues. From germline, CDR1 is MNHNS and CDR2 SASEGT. V lost 8 bases, J lost 3 bases, and 19 bases lay in between. Here the CDR3 DNA reads TGTGCCAGCGGGTCCTCGAGGGATTTATACACTGAAGCTTTCTTT. This encodes CASGSSRDLYTEAFF.

Of note for this clone: Other DNA sequences in the sample encode the same CDR3. J is TRBJ2-7 and V is TRBV11-2, with a weak D call TRBD2 (5 bases). Germline CDR1 SGHAT, CDR2 FQNNGV. Trimming shortened V by 3 bases and J by 1 base, and 7 bases separated the two germline ends. The CDR3 consists of 13 residues. This chain's CDR3 is CASSLPGSYEQYF. The CDR3 DNA is TGTGCCAGCAGCTTGCCGGGGTCCTACGAGCAGTACTTC.

The rearrangement uses TRBV28 and TRBJ2-5; TRBD1 aligns across 8 bases. The V gene's germline CDR1 is MDHEN and CDR2 SYDVKM. Trimming at V came to 6 bases and at J to 2 bases, leaving 2 bases not matched to a gene. This CDR3 has 13 residues. The CDR3 DNA reads as TGTGCCAGCAGCCGGGACAGGCAAGAGACCCAGTACTTC. Translation: CASSRDRQETQYF.

Details on this clone: At one end the junction does not follow the germline gene, possibly because of a read error. For the CDR3, the DNA is TGTGCCAGCAGCCGAACGGGGGGCCAGGGAGATGGCTACACCTTC. Residues: CASSRTGGQGDGYTF. The rearrangement links TRBV4-1 to TRBJ1-2; the D gene is possibly TRBD1 (6 bases). Germline CDR1 MGHRA, CDR2 YSYEKL. The CDR3 runs 15 residues.

On this clone itself: This CDR3 is also generated by other DNA sequences in the sample. V gene TRBV9 combines with J gene TRBJ2-3, with D possibly being TRBD2 (7 bases). The germline gives CDR1 SGDLS, CDR2 YYNGEE. V shed 2 bases and J shed 1 base, with 29 bases lying between them. This CDR3 has 21 amino acids. The CDR3 loop is CASSVNPRGAGGGGRTDTQYF. The CDR3 nucleotides read TGTGCCAGCAGCGTCAATCCTCGGGGCGCCGGTGGCGGGGGCCGCACAGATACGCAGTATTTT.

The chain combines TRBV28 with TRBJ1-1, with a possible D match to TRBD1 (6 bases). Germline V gene data show CDR1 as MDHEN and CDR2 as SYDVKM. The germline V and J ends were trimmed by 7 bases and 5 bases, with 20 bases remaining between them. This CDR3 region has 15 residues. The CDR3 is CASISGGGARTEAFF. CDR3 nucleotide sequence: TGTGCCAGCATCTCCGGCGGGGGGGCGAGAACTGAAGCTTTCTTT.